Listed below are T cell receptor beta chains from one sample, sequenced in a study of blood T cells in healthy people across ages. TCRdb used MiXCR to reprocess the 5' RACE reads, holding one entry per CDR3 protein. The repertoire holds some 1,800,000 distinct CDR3 sequences, about 39% seen once, with more than 20% in the top ten. The sequenced sample was blood. Source of these receptors: a human donor in good health. Both conserved end residues are part of each CDR3. A D gene is named only where the DNA matches it firmly. Clone size, where shown, is once, few, many, or a class for clones that have expanded.

cdr3_length d_call j_call clone_size v_call cdr3_aa cdr3_nt
18 TRBD1 TRBJ1-2 few TRBV4-1 CASSQVGDRQVLGYGYTF TGCGCCAGCAGCCAAGTAGGGGACAGGCAGGTTTTGGGCTATGGCTACACCTTC
14 - TRBJ2-3 once TRBV18 CASSRGTWTDTQYF TGTGCCAGCTCACGGGGGACGTGGACAGATACGCAGTATTTT
12 - TRBJ1-1 - TRBV7-6 CASKAGNTEAFF TGTGCCAGCAAGGCAGGGAACACTGAAGCTTTCTTT
16 - TRBJ2-1 - TRBV5-1 CASRPWTPSSYNEQFF TGCGCCAGCCGCCCCTGGACACCGAGCTCCTACAATGAGCAGTTCTTC
15 - TRBJ2-5 few TRBV4-1 CASSQGRSIQETQYF TGCGCCAGCAGCCAAGGGAGGTCCATCCAAGAGACCCAGTACTTC
11 - TRBJ1-5 - TRBV6-5 CASSNSGRQHF TGTGCCAGCAGTAATAGCGGACGGCAGCATTTT
13 - TRBJ2-7 - TRBV4-2 CASSQASTYEQYF TGTGCCAGCAGCCAAGCCAGCACCTACGAGCAGTACTTC
14 - TRBJ1-2 - TRBV7-8 CASSHGRGDIGYTF TGTGCCAGCAGCCACGGACGAGGGGATATTGGCTACACCTTC
14 - TRBJ2-5 - TRBV2 CASSGGTSAETQYF TGTGCCAGCAGTGGGGGTACTAGTGCAGAGACCCAGTACTTC
15 - TRBJ1-1 few TRBV20-1 CSARGNSRMNTEAFF TGCAGTGCTAGGGGCAACAGCCGCATGAACACTGAAGCTTTCTTT